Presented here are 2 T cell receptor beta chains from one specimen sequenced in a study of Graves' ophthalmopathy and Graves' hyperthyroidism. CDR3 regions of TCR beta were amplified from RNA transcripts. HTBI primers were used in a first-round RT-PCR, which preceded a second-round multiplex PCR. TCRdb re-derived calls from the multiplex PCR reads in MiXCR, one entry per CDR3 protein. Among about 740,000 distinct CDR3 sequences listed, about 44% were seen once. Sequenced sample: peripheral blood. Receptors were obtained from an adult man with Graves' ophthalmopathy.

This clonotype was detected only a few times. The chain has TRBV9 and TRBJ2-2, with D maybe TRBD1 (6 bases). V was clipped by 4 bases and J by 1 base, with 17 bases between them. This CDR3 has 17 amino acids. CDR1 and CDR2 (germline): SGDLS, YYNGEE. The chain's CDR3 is CASSPSGGQWNTGELFF. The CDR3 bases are TGTGCCAGCAGCCCTAGTGGGGGACAATGGAACACCGGGGAGCTGTTTTTT. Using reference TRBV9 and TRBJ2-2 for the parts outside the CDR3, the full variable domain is DSGVTQTPKHLITATGQRVTLRCSPRSGDLSVYWYQQSLDQGLQFLIQYYNGEERAKGNILERFSAQQFPDLHSELNLSSLELGDSALYFCASSPSGGQWNTGELFFGEGSRLTVL.

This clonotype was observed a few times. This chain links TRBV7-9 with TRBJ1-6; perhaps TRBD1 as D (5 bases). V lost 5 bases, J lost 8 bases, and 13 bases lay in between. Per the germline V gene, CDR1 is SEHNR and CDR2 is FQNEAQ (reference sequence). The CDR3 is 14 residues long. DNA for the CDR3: TGTGCCAGCAGCCAAGAAGGGGCTGATTCACCCCTCCACTTT. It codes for CASSQEGADSPLHF.